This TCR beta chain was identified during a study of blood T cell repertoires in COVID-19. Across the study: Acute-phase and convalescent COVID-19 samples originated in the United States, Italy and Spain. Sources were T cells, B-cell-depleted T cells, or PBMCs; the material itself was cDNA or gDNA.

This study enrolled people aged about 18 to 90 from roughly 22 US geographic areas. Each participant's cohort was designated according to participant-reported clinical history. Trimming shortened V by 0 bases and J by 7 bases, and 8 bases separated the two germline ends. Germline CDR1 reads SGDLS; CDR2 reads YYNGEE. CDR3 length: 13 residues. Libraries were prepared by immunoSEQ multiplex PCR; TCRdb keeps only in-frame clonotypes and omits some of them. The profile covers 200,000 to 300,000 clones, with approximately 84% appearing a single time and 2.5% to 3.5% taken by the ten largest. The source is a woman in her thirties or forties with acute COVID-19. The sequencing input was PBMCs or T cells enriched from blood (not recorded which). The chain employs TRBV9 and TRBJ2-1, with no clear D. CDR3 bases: TGTGCCAGCAGCGTAGCCTATGATAATGAGCAGTTCTTC. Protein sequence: CASSVAYDNEQFF.